This TCR beta chain is drawn from a study of blood T cell repertoires in COVID-19. About the research overall: Material from acute and convalescent COVID-19 was sourced from the United States, Italy and Spain. In each case, the material was cDNA or gDNA derived from T cells, B-cell-depleted T cells, or PBMCs.

As processed by the authors: Reference gene primer amplification gave estimated nucleated cell counts. The assay was immunoSEQ multiplex PCR, and TCRdb's table has in-frame clones only and misses some. V, J and clone size are taken as reported in that table, and D and trimming were inferred from the DNA itself. The table includes under 250,000 clones, approximately 82% detected once. Germline V lookup: CDR1 SGHVS, CDR2 FQNEAQ. The V and J ends lost 5 bases and 2 bases, in that order; junction bases with no gene match: 6. The CDR3 spans 14 residues. Sequencing input: peripheral blood. The V call is TRBV7-8, the J call TRBJ2-7, with 7 bases that match TRBD1. The sequence was obtained from a man between 40 and 49 years old with active or convalescent COVID-19. The CDR3 reads CASSPTGQTYEQYF. The CDR3 DNA is TGTGCCAGCAGCCCGACGGGACAGACCTACGAGCAGTACTTC.